This T cell receptor (beta chain) originates from a study of T-cell memory formation after mild COVID-19 (dated by TCRdb to the early 2020s). Broadly, across the study: TCR sequence clusters from the two donors were largely donor specific. Longitudinal TCRalpha and TCRbeta repertoire sequencing tracked T-cell clones expanding and contracting after mild COVID-19 in a couple of donors. The cohort was made up of two young adult volunteers, one female and one male, who were previously healthy. Beyond this particular receptor, the publication reports: Some responding clones were found in pre-infection memory, which suggests that pre-existing cross-reactive memory T cells took part in the SARS-CoV-2 response. Contracting CD4+ clones were found mainly in CM and EM memory subsets, while CD8+ clones were enriched in EMRA. From day 15 to 85, contracting clones showed balanced CD4/CD8 phenotypes, whereas a second wave of clones that expanded from day 15 to 37 leaned towards CD4+. Only a couple of mild cases were covered by the study, and larger cohorts that include severe cases with pre-infection samples were considered necessary. SARS-CoV-2 specificity was not confirmed for the second-wave clones peaking on day 37.

This clonotype was detected a few times. The clone's antigen remains unknown. Base-call qualities are not available, and no considerably larger clone is one nucleotide away. Inclusive of the bounding cysteine and phenylalanine, the CDR3 is 13 residues long. CDR3 DNA is the only sequence kept; it has 39 bases, read in frame from the first base. V is pared back by 6 bases and J by 5 bases, with 14 bases lying between the germline termini. Ficoll-Paque density gradient centrifugation was the method used to isolate PBMCs. Data came from an Illumina NovaSeq 6000. cDNA libraries for TCRalpha and TCRbeta were prepared by 5'RACE using constant-segment primers, with sample barcodes and unique molecular identifiers added. RNA was extracted from every sample with Trizol reagent. Amplification of the libraries took two PCR steps, and the second step added a second sample barcode plus Illumina TruSeq adapters. Sequencing of the libraries was done on an Illumina NovaSeq, producing 2 x 150 bp paired-end reads. The authors processed their data as follows. Demultiplexing of reads and collapsing into UMI-guided consensus sequences were performed with migec v1.2.7. Using mixcr v2.1.11, UMI consensuses were aligned to TRA and TRB V and J templates and then assembled into clonotypes. A clonotype was counted as expanded or contracted only when both edgeR and NoisET called the clonotype significant, with the noise models trained on biological replicates. For edgeR calls, a false discovery rate-adjusted p below 0.01 and a log2 fold-change threshold of 1 were applied. As an exploratory analysis of dynamics, max-normalized trajectories of the 1000 most abundant clonotypes were examined with PCA combined with hierarchical clustering. Separately sequenced CD4+ and CD8+ repertoires were used to assign the CD4 or CD8 phenotype of responding clones. In TCRdb, the public reads were trimmed at Q25 with fastp and aligned with MiXCR, with productive beta chains retained. Each entry is one CDR3 protein sequence, shown with its most common DNA and genes. These V and J calls rely on TCRdb rather than the paper's analysis. For this sample the table gives 300,000 to 400,000 distinct CDR3 sequences, of which 28% were detected only once. The ten largest clones capture about 13% of the sample.

The sample taken for sequencing was PBMCs or a T cell subset sorted from them (not recorded which). The chain is made from TRBV12-3 or TRBV12-4 and TRBJ2-7, with the D gene uncertain. This TCR was recovered from an adult woman who had mild COVID-19 (a few samples of this study predate the infection). The sample titles of this study are shuffled in the database, so cell type and time point are left out; the donor was told from shared clones. The CDR3 sequence is CASSIFSKDEQYF. The DNA sequence is as follows: TGTGCCAGCAGCATCTTTTCCAAAGACGAGCAGTACTTC.